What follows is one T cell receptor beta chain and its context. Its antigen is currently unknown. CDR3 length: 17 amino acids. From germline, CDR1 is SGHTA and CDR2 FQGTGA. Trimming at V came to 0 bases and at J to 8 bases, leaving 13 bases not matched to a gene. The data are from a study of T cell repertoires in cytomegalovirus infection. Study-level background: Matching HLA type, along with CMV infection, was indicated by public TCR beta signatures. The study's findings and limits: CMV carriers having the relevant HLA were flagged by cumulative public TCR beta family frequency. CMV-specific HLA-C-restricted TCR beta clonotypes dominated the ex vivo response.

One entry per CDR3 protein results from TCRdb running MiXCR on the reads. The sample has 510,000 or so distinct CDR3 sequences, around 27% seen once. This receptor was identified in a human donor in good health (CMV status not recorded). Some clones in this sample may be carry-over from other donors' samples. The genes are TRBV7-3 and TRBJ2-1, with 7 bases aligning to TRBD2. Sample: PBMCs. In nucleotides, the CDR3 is TGTGCCAGCAGCTTAACGGGGACGGGAGGAACCAGGGATGAGCAGTTCTTC. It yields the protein CASSLTGTGGTRDEQFF.